A single T cell receptor beta chain is shown here with its context. The antigen remains unidentified. Primers included in the PCR were 60 Vbeta and 13 Jbeta primers. Profiling relied on immunoSEQ multiplex PCR, and the TCRdb table lists in-frame clones only, not all of them. The table has 130,000 or so clones, roughly 82% seen once; the top ten hold 4% to 5%. This sample was taken from a study of cytomegalovirus exposure and HLA in healthy donors. Germline-derived CDR1 and CDR2 are PRHDT and FYEKMQ (reference sequence). The CDR3 spans 15 residues. The V gene lost 5 bases and the J gene lost 5 bases, with 18 bases spanning the gap. The study's findings and limits: Rare sequences made up most TCRs, while some public TCRs were found in many donors. It has been reported that TCR beta sequences accurately predicted the HLA-A and HLA-B alleles of most subjects.

This TCR came from a male donor in good health and CMV-seropositive. The V gene is TRBV13, the J gene TRBJ1-1, with D possibly matching TRBD1 (5 bases). Material: PBMCs. The CDR3 reads CASSPHGGGMTEAFF. The DNA for the CDR3 is TGTGCCAGCAGCCCCCACGGGGGAGGAATGACTGAAGCTTTCTTT.